This is a list of T cell receptor beta chains from one sample in a study of technical replicates of blood from a handful of donors. The data were produced by immunoSEQ multiplex PCR, yet TCRdb's version contains in-frame clones alone and is incomplete. Counted here are 80,000 or so clones, 98% occurring once; the ten biggest clones make up approximately 0.2%. Input material: T cells isolated from PBMCs. The receptors here all came from a human donor in good health. Each CDR3 is given with its conserved first and last residue. Fields, in order: D gene, clone size, V gene, J gene, CDR3 DNA, CDR3 protein. The D gene is left open where the match is weak. Expanded clones get a size class; other rows say once, few or many, or leave the size out.

>-|-|TRBV7-3|TRBJ2-7
TGTGCCAGCAGCTTCTCCCCCCACTCTTCCTACGAGCAGTACTTC
CASSFSPHSSYEQYF
>-|-|TRBV19|TRBJ2-3
TGTGCCAGCCGTGATCGGGACTTCTTTTACACAGATACGCAGTATTTT
CASRDRDFFYTDTQYF
>-|-|TRBV18|TRBJ2-3
TGTGCCAGCTCACCATTAGTCGTAGCGTCTAGCACAGATACGCAGTATTTT
CASSPLVVASSTDTQYF
>-|-|TRBV7-9|TRBJ2-1
TGTGCCAGCAGCATACCGACAGGCAACGGGTACAATGAGCAGTTCTTC
CASSIPTGNGYNEQFF
>TRBD2|-|TRBV6-1|TRBJ2-3
TGTGCCGTGTCGGGAGGCCTTAGCACAGATACGCAGTATTTT
CAVSGGLSTDTQYF
>-|-|TRBV7-9|TRBJ2-1
TGTGCCAGCAGCTTTGTACGGGACAATGAGCAGTTCTTC
CASSFVRDNEQFF
>-|-|TRBV2|TRBJ2-6
TGTGCCAGCAGTGTGGAGATGTCCGGGGCCAACGTCCTGACTTTC
CASSVEMSGANVLTF
>TRBD1|-|TRBV29-1|TRBJ2-1
TGCAGCGCCCAACCGACAGGGTATGGAAATGAGCAGTTCTTC
CSAQPTGYGNEQFF
>-|-|TRBV7-3|TRBJ2-1
TGTGCCAGCAGCCCTGAGAAGACTCGCCGGACTTACAATGAGCAGTTCTTC
CASSPEKTRRTYNEQFF
>TRBD1|-|TRBV2|TRBJ1-2
TGTGCCAGCAGAGCGTGGGACAGATTCGGCTACACCTTC
CASRAWDRFGYTF
>TRBD2|-|TRBV19|TRBJ2-7
TGTGCCAGTAGTATTAGGACTAGCGGGAGTTACGAGCAGTACTTC
CASSIRTSGSYEQYF
>TRBD2|-|TRBV7-2|TRBJ2-1
TGTGCCAGCAGCAAACGGACTAGCGGGCTGACTGGTGAGCAGTTCTTC
CASSKRTSGLTGEQFF
>-|-|TRBV4-3|TRBJ1-1
TGCGCCAGCAGCCAAAAGCAGGGCGTTATGAACACTGAAGCTTTCTTT
CASSQKQGVMNTEAFF
>TRBD1|-|TRBV9|TRBJ1-3
TGTGCCAGCAGCCCTAAAACACAGGGGACTGGAAACACCATATATTTT
CASSPKTQGTGNTIYF
>-|-|TRBV7-9|TRBJ1-1
TGTGCCAGCAACCGTCCGAGGACAGTGAACACTGAAGCTTTCTTT
CASNRPRTVNTEAFF
>TRBD1|-|TRBV9|TRBJ1-1
TGTGCCAGCAGCTCCCCGACAGGGAACATCAACACTGAAGCTTTCTTT
CASSSPTGNINTEAFF
>TRBD1|-|TRBV7-8|TRBJ2-7
TGTGCCAGCACCCTCGTTGGGACAGGGATCGACGAGCAGTACTTC
CASTLVGTGIDEQYF
>-|-|TRBV7-3|TRBJ2-1
TGTGCCAGCAGCTTAGAGCCATCCTACAATGAGCAGTTCTTC
CASSLEPSYNEQFF
>TRBD2|-|TRBV11-3|TRBJ2-2
TGTGCCAGCAGCTCAAGCAGACTAGCGGGAAGGGAGCTGTTTTTT
CASSSSRLAGRELFF
>TRBD1|-|TRBV6-1|TRBJ1-4
TGTGCCAGCCGGATCCAGGGGGATCCTGAAAAACTGTTTTTT
CASRIQGDPEKLFF
>-|once|TRBV7-9|TRBJ2-1
TGTGCCAGCAGCGTGCTTGCGGACAATGAGCAGTTCTTC
CASSVLADNEQFF
>-|-|TRBV11-2|TRBJ2-2
TGTGCCAGCAGCCCTCCTAATGAGGACACCGGGGAGCTGTTTTTT
CASSPPNEDTGELFF
>-|-|TRBV29-1|TRBJ2-7
TGCAGTGCTCTTGGGCAGGAGGTCGAGCAGTACTTC
CSALGQEVEQYF